This T cell receptor (beta chain) was recorded in a study of response to subunit inactivated influenza vaccine. General study findings and limits: A suggestion made by the authors is that each seasonal influenza vaccination recruits few new T cells.

The CDR3 runs 16 residues. V shed 4 bases, J shed 7 bases, and the junction held 6 bases outside the gene matches. The germline gives CDR1 MGHDK, CDR2 SYGVNS. This clonotype has more than one count but fewer than ten. Its antigen is still unknown. TCRdb independently ran MiXCR on the RT-PCR reads; one entry per CDR3 protein. The repertoire holds 700,000 to 800,000 distinct CDR3 sequences, with less than 20% as singletons. This material consisted of PBMCs from blood, taken more than 4 days after vaccination. The TCR originated in a man in his fifties or sixties who received an inactivated influenza vaccine. This chain connects TRBV25-1 to TRBJ2-1; 14 bases map to TRBD2. The CDR3 DNA follows: TGTGCCAGCAGTGTCCTCGGACTAGCGGGGGGAAATGAGCAGTTCTTC. This gives the protein CASSVLGLAGGNEQFF. Based on the CDR3 plus reference TRBV25-1 and TRBJ2-1, the full variable domain is EADIYQTPRYLVIGTGKKITLECSQTMGHDKMYWYQQDPGMELHLIHYSYGVNSTEKGDLSSESTVSRIRTEHFPLTLESARPSHTSQYLCASSVLGLAGGNEQFFGPGTRLTVL.